The T cell receptor (beta chain) described here comes from a study of CD4 T cells in lung cancer (dated by TCRdb to between 2018 and 2021). At the level of the whole study: In the study, blood T cells from NSCLC patients were screened for responses to candidate mutation-encoded neoepitopes, and neoantigen-specific CD4+ T-cell clones and TCRs were isolated. The resected patients had lung adenocarcinoma or squamous cell carcinoma, were aged 60 to 69 at blood donation, and mostly were former smokers. Treatments the patients had received before donating blood included platinum chemotherapy, and some of the patients were given nivolumab or pembrolizumab. The frequency of neoantigen-specific clonotypes in tumor resections, non-adjacent lung and cultured T-cell products was followed using TCRB deep sequencing.

What the work shows at the level of the full study, not this receptor alone: Some blood-derived responses might reflect in vitro priming of naive T cells or cross-reactivity rather than memory responses to the cancer. Because IFNgamma-sorted cells included nonspecific IFNgamma producers of unknown purity, the expanded lines ranged from monoclonal to oligoclonal.

Libraries came from the immunoSEQ multiplex PCR assay. Qiagen DNeasy or QIAamp micro DNA kits were used to isolate DNA, and the Adaptive Biotechnology human TCRB sequencing kit was used to sequence TCRB. Sequencing of TCRB libraries was performed on an Illumina MiSeq. As for the original processing: The kit provider's software was used to analyze TCRB sequence data, and Fisher's exact test was used to test clonotype templates for tumor enrichment. In TCRdb, the immuneACCESS table is reduced to in-frame sequences with V and J assigned. These tables do not hold every clone; where another copy was compared, an unresolved V gene accounts for under half, and the others remain unexplained. V and J calls and clone size are as listed in that table; D and trimming were resolved from the DNA. Recorded for this sample are several hundred clones; roughly 92% of them occurred a single time. Of the sample, under 70% falls within the top ten clones.

PBMCs were stimulated for about 13 days with mutant 27-mer peptides plus IL21, IL7, IL15 and IL2 and were then restimulated with peptide-pulsed autologous B cells. Live IFNgamma-secreting T cells were sorted by cytokine capture on a FACS Aria2 after restimulation with peptide-pulsed B cells. Sorted cells were expanded at limiting dilution, 3 or 10 cells per well, with irradiated allogeneic PBMCs, phytohemagglutinin and IL2 for roughly 13 to 21 days. Peripheral blood samples or leukapheresis products were collected from the patients. Antigen specificity of expanded lines was screened by IFNgamma ELISA against autologous B cells pulsed with mutant peptides. Spanning cysteine to phenylalanine, the CDR3 consists of 16 amino acids. Only CDR3 DNA remains: 48 bases, in frame from the first base. The germline V gene provides CDR1 MDHEN and CDR2 SYDVKM. V gives up 1 base and J gives up 3 bases, and the segment between their germline ends measures 16 bases.

About this clone itself: Which antigen it targets is not known. No qualities accompany the bases; no much larger clone lies one base away.

Source material: a CD4+ T cell line or clone grown in culture. The chain links TRBV28 with TRBJ2-7; the best D guess is TRBD1, with 6 bases matching. This clonotype was sampled from a woman aged 55-69 years with non-small cell lung cancer. Some clones in this sample may be carry-over from other donors' samples. The DNA sequence reads TGTGCCAGCAGTTTATCTTACGGCGAGGGGGACTACGAGCAGTACTTC. This translates into CASSLSYGEGDYEQYF.